This is a list of T cell receptor beta chains from one sample in a study of blood T cell repertoires in COVID-19. The protocol was immunoSEQ multiplex PCR, while the TCRdb copy is restricted to in-frame clones and leaves out a portion. This table has almost 250,000 clones, roughly 86% appearing once. The source material was PBMCs or T cells enriched from blood (not recorded which). These receptors all stem from a woman between 45 and 65 years old who had recovered from COVID-19. Each CDR3 is given with its conserved first and last residue. D genes are given only for firm matches. The size entry is marked missing in some rows and otherwise reads once, few, many or a size class.

NA	NA	TRBV7-8	TRBJ1-5	CASSLMRDQPQHF	TGTGCCAGCAGCTTAATGAGGGATCAGCCCCAGCATTTT
TRBD1	NA	TRBV5-1	TRBJ1-4	CASSSAGGLEKLFF	TGCGCCAGCAGCTCTGCAGGGGGGCTTGAAAAACTGTTTTTT
NA	NA	TRBV19	TRBJ1-5	CASSMGQAMGNSNQPQHF	TGTGCCAGTAGTATGGGGCAGGCCATGGGAAATAGCAATCAGCCCCAGCATTTT
TRBD2	once	TRBV29-1	TRBJ2-7	CSAGLARSSYEQYF	TGCAGCGCCGGACTAGCGCGGAGCTCCTACGAGCAGTACTTC
TRBD1	NA	TRBV28	TRBJ2-7	CASRARQGGGEPYEQYF	TGTGCCAGCAGGGCTAGACAGGGTGGAGGCGAACCCTACGAGCAGTACTTC
NA	NA	TRBV23-1	TRBJ1-2	CATGLSLACQIRDWGYTF	TGCGCCACCGGGCTTTCTTTAGCATGCCAAATAAGGGACTGGGGCTACACCTTC
NA	NA	TRBV15	TRBJ2-1	CATSRPGIRDEQFF	TGTGCCACCAGCAGACCGGGAATAAGGGATGAGCAGTTCTTC
NA	NA	TRBV7-9	TRBJ2-6	CASSFPLVSGANVLTF	TGTGCCAGCAGCTTTCCTCTCGTCTCTGGGGCCAACGTCCTGACTTTC
NA	NA	TRBV2	TRBJ2-5	CASARLWETQYF	TGTGCCAGCGCTAGATTGTGGGAGACCCAGTACTTC
NA	NA	TRBV7-3	TRBJ2-2	CASSSRGPGELFF	TGTGCCAGCAGCTCTAGAGGCCCCGGGGAGCTGTTTTTT
TRBD1	NA	TRBV5-4	TRBJ2-5	CASSLADRGKTQYF	TGTGCCAGCAGCTTGGCCGACAGGGGAAAGACCCAGTACTTC
NA	NA	TRBV2	TRBJ2-1	CASSQQNRDEQFF	TGTGCCAGCAGTCAACAGAACAGGGATGAGCAGTTCTTC
TRBD1	once	TRBV6-6	TRBJ1-1	CASSYSSGTGATEAFF	TGTGCCAGCAGTTACTCGTCTGGGACAGGGGCTACTGAAGCTTTCTTT
NA	NA	TRBV19	TRBJ2-1	CASSLKRSNNEQFF	TGTGCCAGTAGTCTAAAGCGGAGCAACAATGAGCAGTTCTTC
NA	NA	TRBV28	TRBJ2-7	CASSLGRGSRVEQYF	TGTGCCAGCAGCCTGGGCCGGGGGTCTCGCGTCGAGCAGTACTTC
NA	NA	TRBV10-3	TRBJ2-7	CAISVIQTIGEQYF	TGTGCCATCAGTGTAATACAGACTATCGGCGAGCAGTACTTC
NA	NA	TRBV4-2	TRBJ2-3	CASSFQPTGAGTDTQYF	TGTGCCAGCAGCTTCCAACCCACGGGAGCAGGCACAGATACGCAGTATTTT
TRBD1	NA	TRBV3-1/TRBV3-2	TRBJ2-7	CASSLGTGPYEQYF	TGTGCCAGCAGCCTGGGGACAGGGCCCTACGAGCAGTACTTC
NA	NA	TRBV2	TRBJ1-4	CASGRGHEKLFF	TGTGCCAGCGGCAGGGGACATGAAAAACTGTTTTTT
TRBD1	NA	TRBV28	TRBJ1-5	CASSYCRTGVLIYSNQPQHF	TGTGCCAGCAGTTATTGTAGGACAGGAGTTCTAATATATAGCAATCAGCCCCAGCATTTT
NA	NA	TRBV14	TRBJ1-1	CASSQARGMAEAFF	TGTGCCAGCAGCCAAGCCCGGGGTATGGCTGAAGCTTTCTTT
TRBD1	NA	TRBV12-5	TRBJ2-7	CASGLPPPGGQEPYEQYF	TGTGCTAGTGGTTTGCCCCCGCCCGGAGGACAGGAACCCTACGAGCAGTACTTC
NA	once	TRBV30	TRBJ2-7	CAWSVRQNSYEQYF	TGTGCCTGGAGTGTACGACAGAACTCCTACGAGCAGTACTTC
TRBD2	NA	TRBV3-1/TRBV3-2	TRBJ2-7	CASSQGGLGAGGSYEQYF	TGTGCCAGCAGCCAAGGAGGCCTGGGAGCGGGAGGTTCCTACGAGCAGTACTTC
TRBD1	once	TRBV19	TRBJ2-7	CASSMENRGYEQYF	TGTGCCAGTAGTATGGAGAACAGGGGTTACGAGCAGTACTTC
TRBD2	NA	TRBV11-2	TRBJ2-7	CASSLESGRNYEQYF	TGTGCCAGCAGCTTAGAATCCGGGAGGAATTACGAGCAGTACTTC
NA	NA	TRBV15	TRBJ1-2	CATSRGQIYYTF	TGTGCCACCAGCAGAGGACAGATATACTACACCTTC
NA	NA	TRBV18	TRBJ1-6	CASSQAGVKDSPLHF	TGTGCCAGCTCACAGGCAGGGGTTAAGGATTCACCCCTCCACTTT
NA	NA	TRBV11-3	TRBJ2-7	CVCPGQYF	TGTGTTTGCCCCGGGCAGTACTTC
NA	NA	TRBV5-1	TRBJ1-1	CASSFKDMNTEAFF	TGCGCCAGCAGCTTCAAGGACATGAACACTGAAGCTTTCTTT
NA	NA	TRBV24-1	TRBJ2-5	CATSPSGAETQYF	TGTGCCACCAGTCCCTCAGGGGCGGAGACCCAGTACTTC
NA	NA	TRBV19	TRBJ1-1	CASSIRGGAAFF	TGTGCCAGTAGTATACGAGGAGGGGCGGCTTTCTTT
NA	NA	TRBV7-2	TRBJ1-6	CASSLPGYSPLHF	TGTGCCAGCAGCTTACCGGGGTATTCACCCCTCCACTTT
NA	NA	TRBV4-2	TRBJ2-3	CASSQRRGGLTDTQYF	TGTGCCAGCAGCCAAAGACGCGGCGGCCTCACAGATACGCAGTATTTT
TRBD2	NA	TRBV12-3/TRBV12-4	TRBJ2-1	CASRTSGSDEQFF	TGTGCCAGCAGGACTAGCGGGAGCGATGAGCAGTTCTTC
TRBD1	NA	TRBV7-9	TRBJ1-2	CASSNLGQEPYGYTF	TGTGCCAGCAGCAACCTCGGACAGGAGCCCTATGGCTACACCTTC
NA	NA	TRBV12-3/TRBV12-4	TRBJ1-5	CARQGGNQPQHF	TGTGCCAGACAGGGAGGCAATCAGCCCCAGCATTTT
NA	NA	TRBV9	TRBJ2-5	CASSVGVLETQYF	TGTGCCAGCAGCGTAGGCGTCCTGGAGACCCAGTACTTC
TRBD2	NA	TRBV18	TRBJ2-7	CASSSPGLAYEQYF	TGTGCCAGCTCATCTCCGGGACTAGCCTACGAGCAGTACTTC
NA	once	TRBV4-2	TRBJ1-2	CASSPPPDRSNYGYTF	TGTGCCAGCAGTCCTCCGCCCGACAGGTCTAACTATGGCTACACCTTC
NA	NA	TRBV10-1	TRBJ2-2	CASSDTDRNTGELFF	TGCGCCAGCAGTGACACGGACAGAAACACCGGGGAGCTGTTTTTT
TRBD2	NA	TRBV18	TRBJ2-5	CASSPAGGETQYF	TGTGCCAGCTCACCAGCCGGGGGGGAGACCCAGTACTTC
NA	NA	TRBV3-1/TRBV3-2	TRBJ1-1	CASSQSEGFLAFF	TGTGCCAGCAGCCAATCCGAGGGATTTCTGGCTTTCTTT
NA	once	TRBV27	TRBJ2-7	CASRRSLGGSYEQYF	TGTGCCAGCAGACGGAGTCTAGGGGGCTCCTACGAGCAGTACTTC
TRBD2	few	TRBV9	TRBJ2-1	CASSVSSGTSGEQFF	TGTGCCAGCAGCGTCTCTAGCGGGACCTCCGGTGAGCAGTTCTTC
NA	NA	TRBV28	TRBJ1-2	CASSLSGGDYGYTF	TGTGCCAGCAGCCTGAGTGGGGGGGACTATGGCTACACCTTC
NA	NA	TRBV27	TRBJ2-1	CASSFGRLSYNEQFF	TGTGCCAGCAGTTTTGGCCGTTTGTCCTACAATGAGCAGTTCTTC
NA	NA	TRBV10-3	TRBJ2-3	CAISESGGAERTDTQYF	TGTGCCATCAGTGAGTCGGGGGGGGCGGAGAGGACAGATACGCAGTATTTT